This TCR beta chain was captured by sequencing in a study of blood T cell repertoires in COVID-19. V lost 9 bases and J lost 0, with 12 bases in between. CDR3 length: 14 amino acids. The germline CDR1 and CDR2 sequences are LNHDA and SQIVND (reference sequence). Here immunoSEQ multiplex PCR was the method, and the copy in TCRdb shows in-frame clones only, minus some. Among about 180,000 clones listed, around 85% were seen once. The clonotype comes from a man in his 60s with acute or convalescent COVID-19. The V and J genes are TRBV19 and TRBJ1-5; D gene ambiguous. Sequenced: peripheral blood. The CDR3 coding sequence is TGTGCCAGCGGGTGGGAGTATAGCAATCAGCCCCAGCATTTT. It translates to CASGWEYSNQPQHF.